The text below deals with one T cell receptor (beta chain). These data come from a study of patients and donors after allogeneic stem cell transplantation. TCRdb itself ran the RT-PCR reads through MiXCR, one entry per CDR3 protein. The profile shows approximately 160,000 distinct CDR3 sequences, over 25% of them singletons. Sequenced input: blood, either unsorted or a sorted T cell fraction (not recorded which). This clonotype originated in a human donor who was either an allogeneic HSCT recipient or a stem cell or donor lymphocyte infusion donor (not recorded which). It is not recorded whose cells these are; they may come from a transplant donor.

For the CDR3, the DNA is TGTGCCAGCAGCTTACGGGGACCCACGGGGTACGAGCAGTACTTC. The encoded protein is CASSLRGPTGYEQYF. The rearrangement joins TRBV7-9 to TRBJ2-7; TRBD1 or TRBD2 may be the D gene (5 bases each). CDR3 length: 15 residues. Germline CDR1 is SEHNR and CDR2 is FQNEAQ (reference sequence). V was cut by 2 bases and J by 4 bases, with 15 bases left in between.